Listed below are T cell receptor beta chains from one sample, sequenced in a study of low-dose radiotherapy and immunotherapy resistance in tumors. TCRdb re-derived calls from the reads in MiXCR, one entry per CDR3 protein. Here the sample spans 45,000 to 75,000 distinct CDR3 sequences, roughly 24% being singletons. The sample was PBMCs, taken before treatment. The source is a male donor with prostate cancer. The CDR3 runs from the conserved cysteine through the conserved F or W. The D gene is left open where the match is weak. For some rows the clone size is stated as once, few or many, or as a class when expanded; others skip it.

>TRBJ2-1|NA|many|TRBV25-1
CASSEGGGGSYNEQFF
TGTGCCAGCAGTGAGGGGGGAGGGGGCTCCTACAATGAGCAGTTCTTC
>TRBJ2-7|NA|many|TRBV6-1
CASSRGGGAYEQYF
TGTGCCAGCAGTAGGGGGGGAGGGGCGTACGAGCAGTACTTC
>TRBJ2-1|NA|NA|TRBV5-4
CASSVNRGNNEQFF
TGTGCCAGCAGCGTGAACCGGGGAAACAATGAGCAGTTCTTC
>TRBJ2-1|TRBD2|many|TRBV2
CASNRNGLAGNNEQFF
TGTGCCAGCAATCGTAATGGACTAGCGGGGAACAATGAGCAGTTCTTC
>TRBJ2-3|NA|NA|TRBV9
CASSVGQGVITDTQYF
TGTGCCAGCAGCGTAGGACAAGGGGTAATCACAGATACGCAGTATTTT
>TRBJ1-6|TRBD1|many|TRBV6-2/TRBV6-3
CASSQTGIDSPLHF
TGTGCCAGCAGCCAGACAGGGATTGATTCACCCCTCCACTTT
>TRBJ2-2|NA|NA|TRBV30
CAWKGAGELFFF
NA
>TRBJ2-1|TRBD2|many|TRBV5-1
CASSIGRDGGGQFF
TGCGCCAGCAGCATCGGCAGGGACGGGGGGGGGCAGTTCTTC
>TRBJ2-7|TRBD2|NA|TRBV12-5
CASASGGGGMRGHYEQYF
TGTGCTAGTGCCTCGGGGGGCGGGGGGATGCGAGGGCACTACGAGCAGTACTTC
>TRBJ2-1|NA|NA|TRBV5-1
CASSLARAAYNEQFF
TGCGCCAGCAGCTTGGCGCGGGCGGCCTACAATGAGCAGTTCTTC
>TRBJ2-5|TRBD2|many|TRBV20-1
CSARDRLAGTKETQYF
TGCAGTGCTAGAGATCGGCTAGCGGGGACTAAAGAGACCCAGTACTTC